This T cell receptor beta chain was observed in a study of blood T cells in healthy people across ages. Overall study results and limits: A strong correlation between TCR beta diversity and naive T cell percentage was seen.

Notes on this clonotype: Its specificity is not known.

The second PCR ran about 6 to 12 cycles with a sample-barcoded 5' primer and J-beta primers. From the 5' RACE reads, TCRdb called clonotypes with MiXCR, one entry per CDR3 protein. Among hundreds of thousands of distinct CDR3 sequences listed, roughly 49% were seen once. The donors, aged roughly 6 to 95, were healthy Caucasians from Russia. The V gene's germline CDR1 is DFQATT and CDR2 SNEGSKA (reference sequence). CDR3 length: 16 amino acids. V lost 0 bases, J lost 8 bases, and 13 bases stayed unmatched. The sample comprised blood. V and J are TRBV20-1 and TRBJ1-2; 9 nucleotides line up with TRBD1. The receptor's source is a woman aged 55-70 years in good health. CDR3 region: CSARDQWGQGSRGYTF. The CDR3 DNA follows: TGCAGTGCTAGAGATCAGTGGGGACAGGGATCCCGAGGCTACACCTTC.